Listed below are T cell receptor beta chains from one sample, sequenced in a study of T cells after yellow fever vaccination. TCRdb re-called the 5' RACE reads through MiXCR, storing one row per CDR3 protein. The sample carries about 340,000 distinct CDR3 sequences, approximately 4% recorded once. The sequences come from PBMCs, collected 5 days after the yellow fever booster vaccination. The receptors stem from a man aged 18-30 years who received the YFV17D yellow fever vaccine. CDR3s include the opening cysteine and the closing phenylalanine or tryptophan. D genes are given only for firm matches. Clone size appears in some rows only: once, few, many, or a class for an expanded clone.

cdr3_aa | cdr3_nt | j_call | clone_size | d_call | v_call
CASSPLSAGPFQETQYF | TGTGCCAGCAGCCCATTGAGTGCGGGCCCCTTCCAAGAGACCCAGTACTTC | TRBJ2-5 | NA | NA | TRBV7-8
CSAKTGSNQPQHF | TGCAGTGCTAAGACAGGGAGCAATCAGCCCCAGCATTTT | TRBJ1-5 | NA | TRBD1 | TRBV20-1
CASSLGAEGGEQFF | TGTGCCAGCAGCTTAGGGGCAGAGGGAGGTGAGCAGTTCTTC | TRBJ2-1 | many | NA | TRBV11-2
CASSMGGVNEQFF | TGTGCCAGCAGCATGGGGGGCGTCAATGAGCAGTTCTTC | TRBJ2-1 | NA | NA | TRBV28
CAAGGNTEAFF | TGTGCCGCAGGTGGGAACACTGAAGCTTTCTTT | TRBJ1-1 | NA | NA | TRBV6-1
CASSQPRAGGKDTQYF | TGTGCCAGCAGCCAACCGCGGGCAGGGGGCAAGGATACGCAGTATTTT | TRBJ2-3 | many | TRBD1 | TRBV7-3
CASSPEGVEFF | TGTGCCAGCTCACCGGAGGGGGTAGAGTTCTTC | TRBJ2-1 | few | NA | TRBV18
CASSQTGATGELFF | TGTGCCAGCAGCCAAACAGGGGCCACCGGGGAGCTGTTTTTT | TRBJ2-2 | NA | TRBD1 | TRBV7-6
CASSSLDSTDTQYF | TGTGCCAGCAGTTCCCTAGACAGCACAGATACGCAGTATTTT | TRBJ2-3 | few | NA | TRBV27
CASSYPTAENSYEQYF | TGTGCCAGCAGTTACCCCACGGCGGAGAACTCCTACGAGCAGTACTTC | TRBJ2-7 | NA | NA | TRBV6-2/TRBV6-3
CASSFTDPPGPEAFF | TGTGCCAGCAGCTTCACCGACCCACCGGGCCCTGAAGCTTTCTTT | TRBJ1-1 | NA | NA | TRBV11-1
CASSVGQGIDGYTF | TGCGCCAGCAGCGTAGGACAGGGAATAGATGGCTACACCTTC | TRBJ1-2 | NA | TRBD1 | TRBV5-1
CASSYAENYGYTF | TGTGCCAGCAGTTATGCGGAGAACTATGGCTACACCTTC | TRBJ1-2 | NA | NA | TRBV6-2/TRBV6-3
CASSPDRGLREQFF | TGTGCCAGCAGCCCCGACAGGGGGCTACGTGAGCAGTTCTTC | TRBJ2-1 | few | TRBD1 | TRBV7-3
CASSPLLGPTNEKLFF | TGTGCCAGCAGTCCTCTTCTTGGGCCAACTAATGAAAAACTGTTTTTT | TRBJ1-4 | NA | NA | TRBV12-3/TRBV12-4
CASISGGTGELFF | TGTGCCAGCATCTCTGGGGGCACCGGGGAGCTGTTTTTT | TRBJ2-2 | NA | NA | TRBV5-5
CASRLGQGAAGELFF | TGCGCCAGCCGTCTGGGACAGGGGGCGGCCGGGGAGCTGTTTTTT | TRBJ2-2 | few | TRBD1 | TRBV5-1
CASTPAGTPVRQYF | TGTGCCAGCACCCCCGCCGGGACACCCGTTCGGCAGTACTTC | TRBJ2-5 | many | NA | TRBV7-2
CASSRGLAGPDEQFF | TGTGCCAGCAGCCGAGGACTAGCGGGGCCCGATGAGCAGTTCTTC | TRBJ2-1 | NA | TRBD2 | TRBV6-2/TRBV6-3
CASSVSVGDEQFF | TGTGCCAGCAGTGTAAGTGTGGGGGATGAGCAGTTCTTC | TRBJ2-1 | few | NA | TRBV6-1
CASRQGAEAFF | TGTGCCAGCAGACAGGGGGCTGAAGCTTTCTTT | TRBJ1-1 | many | TRBD1 | TRBV2
CASSYATGVTTMNTEAFF | TGTGCCAGCAGCTACGCCACAGGGGTCACTACTATGAACACTGAAGCTTTCTTT | TRBJ1-1 | few | TRBD1 | TRBV7-9
CATSPGQGLYEQFF | TGTGCCACCAGCCCGGGACAGGGGTTGTATGAGCAGTTCTTC | TRBJ2-1 | NA | TRBD1 | TRBV24-1
CASSRRGSASTDTQYF | TGTGCCAGCAGCCGGCGGGGGAGCGCTAGCACAGATACGCAGTATTTT | TRBJ2-3 | many | TRBD2 | TRBV5-5